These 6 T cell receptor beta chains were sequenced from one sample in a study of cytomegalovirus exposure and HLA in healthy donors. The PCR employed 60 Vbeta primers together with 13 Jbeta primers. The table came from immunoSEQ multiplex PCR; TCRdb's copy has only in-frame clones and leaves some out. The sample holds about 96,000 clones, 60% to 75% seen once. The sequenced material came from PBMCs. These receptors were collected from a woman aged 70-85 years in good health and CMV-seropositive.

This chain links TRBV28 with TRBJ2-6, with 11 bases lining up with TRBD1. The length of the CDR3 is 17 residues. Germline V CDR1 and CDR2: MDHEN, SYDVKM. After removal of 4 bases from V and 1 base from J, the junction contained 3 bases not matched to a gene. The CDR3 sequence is CASSSGTGGSGANVLTF. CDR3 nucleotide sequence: TGTGCCAGCAGTTCCGGGACAGGGGGGTCTGGGGCCAACGTCCTGACTTTC.

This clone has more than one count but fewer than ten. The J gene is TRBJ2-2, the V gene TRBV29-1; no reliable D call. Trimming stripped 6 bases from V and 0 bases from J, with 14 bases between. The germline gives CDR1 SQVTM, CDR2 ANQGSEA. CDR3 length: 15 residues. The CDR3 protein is CSVITGSANTGELFF. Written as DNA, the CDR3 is TGCAGCGTCATAACCGGTTCCGCGAACACCGGGGAGCTGTTTTTT.

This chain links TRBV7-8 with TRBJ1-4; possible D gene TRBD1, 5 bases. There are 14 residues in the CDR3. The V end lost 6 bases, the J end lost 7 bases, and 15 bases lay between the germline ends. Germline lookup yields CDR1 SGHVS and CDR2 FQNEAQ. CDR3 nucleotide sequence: TGTGCCAGCAGAACCGACAGTCGGAGTGAAAAACTGTTTTTT. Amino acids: CASRTDSRSEKLFF.

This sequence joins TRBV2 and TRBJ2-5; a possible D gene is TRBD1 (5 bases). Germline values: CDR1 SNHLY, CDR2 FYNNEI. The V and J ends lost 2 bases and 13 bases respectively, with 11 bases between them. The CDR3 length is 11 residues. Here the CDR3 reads CASSETHDRYF. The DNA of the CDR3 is TGTGCCAGCAGTGAAACTCACGACAGGTACTTC.

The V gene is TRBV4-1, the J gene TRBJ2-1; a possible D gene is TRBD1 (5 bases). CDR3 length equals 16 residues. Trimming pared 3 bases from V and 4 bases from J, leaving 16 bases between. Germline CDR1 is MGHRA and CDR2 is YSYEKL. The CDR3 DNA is TGCGCCAGCAGCCAGGGGCCAGGCGACCCGTACAATGAGCAGTTCTTC. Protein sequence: CASSQGPGDPYNEQFF.

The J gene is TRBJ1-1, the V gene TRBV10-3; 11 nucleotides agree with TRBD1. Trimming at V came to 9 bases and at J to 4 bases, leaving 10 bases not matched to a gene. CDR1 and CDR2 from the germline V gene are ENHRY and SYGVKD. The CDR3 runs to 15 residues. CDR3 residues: CAINPGQGDSTEAFF. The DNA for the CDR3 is TGTGCCATTAATCCGGGACAGGGGGATTCCACTGAAGCTTTCTTT.